These 28 T cell receptor beta chains were sequenced from one sample in a study of identical twins' blood T cells. In TCRdb, the 5' RACE reads were re-called with MiXCR into one record per CDR3 protein. The sample lists 350,000 to 400,000 distinct CDR3 sequences, roughly 27% occurring once. The sample comprised PBMCs. Source of these receptors: a woman between 18 and 55 years old in good health.

The chain uses TRBV6-6 and TRBJ1-6, with unresolved D. With 3 bases removed from V and 5 bases from J, the gap between germline ends came to 11 bases. CDR1 and CDR2 from the germline V gene are MNHNY and SVGAGI (reference sequence). This CDR3 is 15 amino acids long. The CDR3 DNA is TGTGCCAGCAGTTATCACAGATTGAATAATTCACCCCTCCACTTT. Translating it yields CASSYHRLNNSPLHF.

The rearrangement joins TRBV7-2 to TRBJ2-1, with D perhaps matching TRBD2 (6 bases). The CDR3 consists of 15 residues. Trimming stripped 1 base from V and 2 bases from J, with 9 bases between. Germline V gene sequence: CDR1 SGHTA, CDR2 FQGNSA. CDR3 nucleotide sequence: TGTGCCAGCAGCTTAGTCGCGGGGACCTACAATGAGCAGTTCTTC. The encoded protein is CASSLVAGTYNEQFF. The whole variable domain, remainder taken from reference TRBV7-2 and TRBJ2-1, is GAGVSQSPSNKVTEKGKDVELRCDPISGHTALYWYRQSLGQGLEFLIYFQGNSAPDKSGLPSDRFSAERTGGSVSTLTIQRTQQEDSAVYLCASSLVAGTYNEQFFGPGTRLTVL.

CDR3 region: CSALTRTETQYF. The CDR3 nucleotides are TGCAGTGCCTTAACTAGAACGGAGACCCAGTACTTC. This chain links TRBV20-1 with TRBJ2-5; maybe TRBD2 (5 bases). The CDR3 consists of 12 residues. Germline V CDR1 and CDR2: DFQATT, SNEGSKA (reference sequence). The germline V and J ends were trimmed by 6 bases and 5 bases, with 13 bases remaining between them.

Concerning this clonotype itself: One end of the junction is discordant with germline, which a read error may explain. The V gene is TRBV20-1, the J gene TRBJ1-2, with no clear D. Germline assignment: CDR1 DFQATT and CDR2 SNEGSKA (reference sequence). The CDR3 is 12 amino acids. CDR3 sequence: CIALRGNYGYTF. The CDR3 coding sequence is TGCATTGCTCTCCGTGGGAACTATGGCTACACCTTC.

This chain uses TRBV6-5 with TRBJ2-6; a weak D match, TRBD2 (5 bases). This CDR3 spans 18 amino acids. The germline CDR1 and CDR2 sequences are MNHEY and SVGAGI. V lost 1 base and J 0 bases, leaving 13 bases between the germline ends. The CDR3 region is CASSYFSLGSSGANVLTF. In nucleotides, the CDR3 is TGTGCCAGCAGTTACTTTAGTCTAGGGAGCTCTGGGGCCAACGTCCTGACTTTC.

This clonotype was observed a handful of times. The chain carries TRBV25-1 and TRBJ2-1; 8 bases are shared with TRBD1. The CDR3 covers 15 residues. The germline V gene encodes CDR1 MGHDK and CDR2 SYGVNS. Trimming removed 4 bases from V and 10 bases from J; junction bases left unmatched: 12. The CDR3 reads CASSARDRSRLEQFF. The CDR3 DNA reads TGTGCCAGCAGTGCACGGGACAGGTCTAGGTTGGAGCAGTTCTTC.

This clonotype was observed a handful of times. V gene TRBV20-1 combines with J gene TRBJ2-2, with 7 bases that match TRBD1. V dropped 5 bases and J dropped 2; count of bases not matched to a gene: 5. There are 14 residues in the CDR3. The germline gives CDR1 DFQATT, CDR2 SNEGSKA (reference sequence). For the CDR3, the DNA is TGCAGTGCTCAACGGACAGGAAACACCGGGGAGCTGTTTTTT. Amino acid sequence: CSAQRTGNTGELFF.

On this clonotype itself: Relative to the germline gene, one junction end is altered; a read error may explain this. V and J are TRBV7-9 and TRBJ1-4; a weak D match, TRBD1 (6 bases). CDR3 length: 15 amino acids. Germline V CDR1 and CDR2: SEHNR, FQNEAQ (reference sequence). The CDR3 DNA follows: TGTGCCAGCAGCTCATTACAGGGAGCTAATGAAAAACTGCTTTTT. This gives the protein CASSSLQGANEKLLF.

V usage is TRBV6-5 and J usage is TRBJ1-3, with 11 bases that match TRBD1. After removal of 2 bases from V and 4 bases from J, the junction contained 4 bases not matched to a gene. This CDR3 has 16 amino acids. Germline-derived CDR1 and CDR2 are MNHEY and SVGAGI. The CDR3 loop reads CASSYAGQGAGNTIYF. The DNA of the CDR3 is TGTGCCAGCAGTTACGCCGGACAGGGGGCCGGAAACACCATATATTTT.

This sequence joins TRBV5-1 and TRBJ1-5, with D possibly matching TRBD1 (6 bases). The V and J ends lost 5 bases and 5 bases respectively, with 11 bases between them. This CDR3 contains 13 residues. Germline CDR1 and CDR2: SGHRS and YFSETQ. The CDR3 loop reads CASRVEGDQPQHF. The DNA for the CDR3 is TGCGCCAGCAGAGTAGAGGGGGATCAGCCCCAGCATTTT.

The V call is TRBV6-2 or TRBV6-3, the J call TRBJ2-1; D gene unclear. Germline CDR1 is MNHEY and CDR2 is SVGEGT. V gave up 6 bases and J gave up 0 bases, with 12 bases separating them. This CDR3 comprises 15 residues. The DNA for the CDR3 is TGTGCCAGCAGCTCCACATGGAGCTCCTACAATGAGCAGTTCTTC. Translation gives CASSSTWSSYNEQFF.

The CDR3 spells CASSQSLRDNYGYTF. The CDR3 nucleotides read TGTGCCAGCAGTCAGTCGCTCAGGGATAACTATGGCTACACCTTC. V is TRBV6-2 or TRBV6-3 and J is TRBJ1-2, with D tentatively TRBD1 (5 bases). CDR3 length: 15 residues. The germline gives CDR1 MNHEY, CDR2 SVGEGT. Trimming pared 5 bases from V and 1 base from J, leaving 14 bases between.

The chain is built from TRBV18 and TRBJ2-5, with 8 bases identical to TRBD1. Germline CDR1 reads KGHSH; CDR2 reads LQKENI. V shed 1 base, J shed 3 bases, and the junction held 1 base outside the gene matches. This CDR3 comprises 14 residues. In DNA form, the CDR3 reads TGTGCCAGCTCACCACAACAGGGGGAAGAGACCCAGTACTTC. Its protein product is CASSPQQGEETQYF. The full variable domain, rest sourced from reference TRBV18 and TRBJ2-5, is NAGVMQNPRHLVRRRGQEARLRCSPMKGHSHVYWYRQLPEEGLKFMVYLQKENIIDESGMPKERFSAEFPKEGPSILRIQQVVRGDSAAYFCASSPQQGEETQYFGPGTRLLVL.

This clonotype appeared many times. At one end the junction does not follow the germline gene, possibly because of a read error. The chain has TRBV6-6 and TRBJ1-1; possibly TRBD1 for D (6 bases). This CDR3 has 10 amino acids. CDR1 and CDR2 (germline): MNHNY, SVGAGI (reference sequence). CDR3 sequence (DNA): TGTGCCAGCAGTTACTCGAGACAGGTATTT. Protein product: CASSYSRQVF.

The chain joins TRBV5-1 to TRBJ1-5; D is possibly TRBD1 (5 bases). This CDR3 is 15 amino acids long. Germline loops: CDR1 SGHRS, CDR2 YFSETQ. Trimming pared 2 bases from V and 9 bases from J, leaving 18 bases between. CDR3 amino acids: CASSLEPGPRRPQHF. The CDR3 nucleotides are TGCGCCAGCAGCTTAGAACCAGGGCCGCGGAGGCCCCAGCATTTT.

This sequence joins TRBV20-1 and TRBJ1-6, with D possibly matching TRBD1 (6 bases). V was trimmed by 1 base and J by 0 bases, leaving 10 bases between them. The germline CDR1 and CDR2 sequences are DFQATT and SNEGSKA (reference sequence). The CDR3 sequence is 16 residues long. CDR3 DNA sequence: TGCAGTGCTAGAGGGGGACACAGCTCCTATAATTCACCCCTCCACTTT. Translated, it gives CSARGGHSSYNSPLHF.

The genes are TRBV20-1 and TRBJ2-1; 9 positions agree with TRBD2. J was trimmed by 4 bases and V by 3 bases; bases with no gene match: 10. The CDR3 consists of 16 residues. The V gene's germline CDR1 is DFQATT and CDR2 SNEGSKA (reference sequence). CDR3 sequence: CSARSASGRFYNEQFF. In nucleotides, the CDR3 is TGCAGTGCTAGGAGCGCCAGCGGGAGGTTTTACAATGAGCAGTTCTTC.

The chain carries TRBV19 and TRBJ1-4, with TRBD1 as a possible D gene (5 bases). The length of the CDR3 is 13 residues. The germline CDR1 and CDR2 sequences are LNHDA and SQIVND (reference sequence). With 5 bases removed from V and 8 bases from J, the gap between germline ends came to 12 bases. Here the CDR3 reads CASSGQGHEKLFF. DNA for the CDR3: TGTGCCAGTAGTGGGCAGGGTCACGAAAAACTGTTTTTT. The whole variable domain, filled in from reference TRBV19 and TRBJ1-4, reads DGGITQSPKYLFRKEGQNVTLSCEQNLNHDAMYWYRQDPGQGLRLIYYSQIVNDFQKGDIAEGYSVSREKKESFPLTVTSAQKNPTAFYLCASSGQGHEKLFFGSGTQLSVL.

There are a few counts of this clonotype. V usage is TRBV2 and J usage is TRBJ2-5, with unresolved D. CDR1 SNHLY and CDR2 FYNNEI come from the germline V gene. Trimming stripped 10 bases from V and 0 bases from J, with 6 bases between. The CDR3 spans 11 residues. The CDR3 coding sequence is TGTGCCACCAAGTACCAAGAGACCCAGTACTTC. This codes for CATKYQETQYF. Looking up the rest from reference TRBV2 and TRBJ2-5 gives the full variable domain: EPEVTQTPSHQVTQMGQEVILRCVPISNHLYFYWYRQILGQKVEFLVSFYNNEISEKSEIFDDQFSVERPDGSNFTLKIRSTKLEDSAMYFCATKYQETQYFGPGTRLLVL.

The rearrangement uses TRBV5-4 and TRBJ2-5; D is perhaps TRBD1 or TRBD2 (5 bases each). The CDR3 is 14 amino acids. The V gene lost 4 bases and the J gene lost 3 bases, with 13 bases spanning the gap. Germline CDR1 is SGHNT and CDR2 is YYREEE (reference sequence). The DNA of the CDR3 is TGTGCCAGCAGCCCGAGACAGACTAAAGAGACCCAGTACTTC. It translates to CASSPRQTKETQYF.

The sample holds a few counts of this clonotype. The V and J genes are TRBV11-2 and TRBJ2-5, with 12 nucleotides matching TRBD2. After removal of 4 bases from V and 5 bases from J, the junction contained 5 bases not matched to a gene. The CDR3 sequence is 15 residues long. Germline V gene lookup returns CDR1 SGHAT and CDR2 FQNNGV. The CDR3 loop reads CASSYLAGGSETQYF. CDR3 nucleotide sequence: TGTGCCAGCAGCTATCTAGCGGGAGGGAGTGAGACCCAGTACTTC.

This clonotype was detected ten times or more. V gene TRBV4-1 combines with J gene TRBJ2-6; perhaps TRBD1 as D (6 bases). The CDR3 is 14 amino acids. V shed 0 bases and J shed 11 bases, with 11 bases lying between them. The germline V gene encodes CDR1 MGHRA and CDR2 YSYEKL. The chain's CDR3 is CASSQDRTVHVLTF. In DNA, the CDR3 is TGCGCCAGCAGCCAAGATCGGACAGTCCACGTCCTGACTTTC.

The J gene is TRBJ2-2, the V gene TRBV5-1; D is unclear. CDR3 length equals 16 residues. Per germline, CDR1 SGHRS and CDR2 YFSETQ. The V and J ends lost 0 bases and 4 bases respectively, with 13 bases between them. In DNA form, the CDR3 reads TGCGCCAGCAGCTTGGCCGGAGTCATGCGCACCGGGGAGCTGTTTTTT. Protein sequence: CASSLAGVMRTGELFF.

The rearrangement uses TRBV2 and TRBJ1-5, with TRBD1 identical over 9 bases. After removal of 10 bases from V and 2 bases from J, the junction contained 3 bases not matched to a gene. The CDR3 runs 13 residues. Germline loops: CDR1 SNHLY, CDR2 FYNNEI. The CDR3 here is CATRQGGNQPQHF. DNA for the CDR3: TGTGCCACCAGACAGGGGGGCAATCAGCCCCAGCATTTT.

Only a few counts were recorded for this clonotype. The chain recombines TRBV6-1 with TRBJ1-2; D is perhaps TRBD1 (5 bases). The CDR3 loop spans 13 amino acids. CDR1 MNHNS and CDR2 SASEGT come from the germline V gene. Trimming stripped 6 bases from V and 4 bases from J, with 12 bases between. CDR3 protein: CASRRTGPYGYTF. DNA for the CDR3: TGTGCCAGCAGACGTACGGGACCCTATGGCTACACCTTC.

The chain carries TRBV20-1 and TRBJ1-1; unclear D gene. Germline-derived CDR1 and CDR2 are DFQATT and SNEGSKA (reference sequence). The CDR3 spans 12 residues. Between the trimmed V and J ends, which lost 1 base and 7 bases, there was a span of 10 bases. CDR3 region: CSARGVGSEAFF. CDR3 nucleotide sequence: TGCAGTGCTAGAGGAGTAGGGAGTGAAGCTTTCTTT.

In its sample, this clonotype was seen a few times. The junction does not match germline at one end; this may be a read error. The chain uses TRBV7-9 and TRBJ1-2; D ambiguous. The CDR3 runs 14 residues. From germline, CDR1 is SEHNR and CDR2 FQNEAQ (reference sequence). CDR3 protein: CASSSMRVLDGYAF. CDR3 nucleotides: TGTGCCAGCAGCTCCATGAGGGTATTGGATGGCTACGCCTTC.

This clonotype has a handful of counts. The rearrangement joins TRBV2 to TRBJ1-1, with unresolved D. The CDR3 is 12 amino acids. Germline CDR1 and CDR2: SNHLY and FYNNEI. Trimming pared 5 bases from V and 4 bases from J, leaving 8 bases between. This chain's CDR3 is CASSSGVTEAFF. As DNA, the CDR3 is TGTGCCAGCAGTAGTGGGGTCACTGAAGCTTTCTTT.